Below are 2 T cell receptor beta chains sequenced from a single sample in a study of blood T cell repertoires in COVID-19. Assay used: immunoSEQ multiplex PCR; TCRdb lists only in-frame clones, some missing. The sample lists around 85,000 clones; 90% were seen once. Source material: peripheral blood. The origin of the receptors is an elderly woman with active or convalescent COVID-19.

The chain employs TRBV18 and TRBJ2-3; TRBD2 might be the D (7 bases). The V end lost 3 bases, the J end lost 4 bases, and 17 bases lay between the germline ends. This CDR3 is 16 amino acids long. CDR1 is KGHSH and CDR2 is LQKENI in the germline V gene. CDR3 protein: CASSPGGRVLSDTQYF. The CDR3 DNA reads TGTGCCAGCTCACCCGGGGGGCGAGTTTTGTCAGATACGCAGTATTTT.

CDR3 bases: TGTGCCAGCAGCGTAGGAGGCGGAGGTCGGGATACGCAGTATTTT. The encoded protein is CASSVGGGGRDTQYF. The chain carries TRBV9 and TRBJ2-3, with D perhaps matching TRBD2 (5 bases). Germline assignment: CDR1 SGDLS and CDR2 YYNGEE. Trimming took off 0 bases at V and 6 bases at J, with 14 bases between the two ends. The CDR3 is 15 residues long. Together with reference TRBV9 and TRBJ2-3, the CDR3 gives the full variable domain: DSGVTQTPKHLITATGQRVTLRCSPRSGDLSVYWYQQSLDQGLQFLIQYYNGEERAKGNILERFSAQQFPDLHSELNLSSLELGDSALYFCASSVGGGGRDTQYFGPGTRLTVL.